This entry lists 25 T cell receptor beta chains sequenced from one sample in a study of beta chain features in type 1 diabetes. Expressed TCRB transcripts were sequenced because the isolated RNA had all been reverse transcribed beforehand. Profiled with immunoSEQ multiplex PCR; TCRdb holds only in-frame clones, not every one. The sample holds around 170,000 clones; 7% to 10% are singletons and the top ten take 2% to 3%. Sequenced sample: central memory CD4+ T cells from blood. These receptors originate from a woman younger than 35 in good health.

This chain links TRBV29-1 with TRBJ2-5; D may be TRBD1 (5 bases). The length of the CDR3 is 11 residues. Germline values: CDR1 SQVTM, CDR2 ANQGSEA. The V end lost 4 bases, the J end lost 5 bases, and 8 bases lay between the germline ends. The chain's CDR3 is CSVGRAETQYF. CDR3 DNA sequence: TGCAGCGTTGGCAGGGCCGAGACCCAGTACTTC.

This clone was seen a few times. The V call is TRBV10-3, the J call TRBJ2-2; 8 bases align to TRBD2. Germline CDR1 and CDR2: ENHRY and SYGVKD. This CDR3 spans 14 amino acids. V was clipped by 8 bases and J by 0 bases; unmatched bases: 2. DNA for the CDR3: TGTGCCATCGCCGGGGGGGCGAACACCGGGGAGCTGTTTTTT. Translating it yields CAIAGGANTGELFF.

The gene calls are TRBV9 and TRBJ2-7, with 8 nucleotides matching TRBD2. The germline V gene encodes CDR1 SGDLS and CDR2 YYNGEE. Trimming cost V 4 bases and J 6 bases; bases outside gene matches: 15. CDR3 size: 16 residues. CDR3 residues: CASSPAGAGGSLEQYF. CDR3 coding DNA: TGTGCCAGCAGCCCGGCGGGGGCGGGAGGCTCTCTCGAGCAGTACTTC.

CDR3 protein: CASSSGGALSHNEQFF. The CDR3 nucleotides read TGTGCCAGCAGCTCCGGGGGGGCTCTTAGCCACAATGAGCAGTTCTTC. The gene calls are TRBV11-2 and TRBJ2-1; 8 bases line up with TRBD2. The trim removed 4 bases at V and 5 bases at J, leaving 10 bases unmatched. This CDR3 comprises 16 residues. Germline V gene data show CDR1 as SGHAT and CDR2 as FQNNGV. The full variable domain, rest sourced from reference TRBV11-2 and TRBJ2-1, is EAGVAQSPRYKIIEKRQSVAFWCNPISGHATLYWYQQILGQGPKLLIQFQNNGVVDDSQLPKDRFSAERLKGVDSTLKIQPAKLEDSAVYLCASSSGGALSHNEQFFGPGTRLTVL.

This chain uses TRBV7-3 with TRBJ2-1, with TRBD1 matching over 11 bases. V lost 6 bases and J lost 9; bases outside the gene matches: 10. Germline V lookup: CDR1 SGHTA, CDR2 FQGTGA. The CDR3 covers 15 residues. The CDR3 DNA reads TGTGCCAGCAGTCTTCATGGACAGGGGGCCGGTGAGCAGTTCTTC. Encoded protein: CASSLHGQGAGEQFF.

This clone was observed a few times. This chain connects TRBV5-1 to TRBJ1-5, with no clear D. CDR1 SGHRS and CDR2 YFSETQ come from the germline V gene. V lost 0 bases to trimming and J lost 5 bases, with 6 bases between them. This CDR3 has 13 amino acids. The CDR3 region is CASSLGRDQPQHF. The CDR3 DNA reads as TGCGCCAGCAGCTTGGGTCGCGATCAGCCCCAGCATTTT.

This clone came up a few times. The chain has TRBV29-1 and TRBJ2-5, with D tentatively TRBD2 (6 bases). This CDR3 contains 12 residues. The V gene lost 7 bases and the J gene lost 4 bases, with 13 bases spanning the gap. The germline V gene encodes CDR1 SQVTM and CDR2 ANQGSEA. CDR3 DNA sequence: TGCAGCGGGACGGAGGGAGGAGAGACCCAGTACTTC. Translated: CSGTEGGETQYF. The full variable domain, completed using reference TRBV29-1 and TRBJ2-5, is SAVISQKPSRDICQRGTSLTIQCQVDSQVTMMFWYRQQPGQSLTLIATANQGSEATYESGFVIDKFPISRPNLTFSTLTVSNMSPEDSSIYLCSGTEGGETQYFGPGTRLLVL.

This clone was counted only a few times. V usage is TRBV5-1 and J usage is TRBJ2-1; 12 bases align to TRBD2. Germline V gene sequence: CDR1 SGHRS, CDR2 YFSETQ. V trimming: 6 bases; J trimming: 9 bases; junction bases outside the gene matches: 10. The CDR3 sequence is 15 residues long. CDR3 bases: TGCGCCAGCACGACTAGCGGGAGTAAGGGCGGTGAGCAGTTCTTC. It translates to CASTTSGSKGGEQFF. The complete variable domain, with remaining parts taken from reference TRBV5-1 and TRBJ2-1, reads KAGVTQTPRYLIKTRGQQVTLSCSPISGHRSVSWYQQTPGQGLQFLFEYFSETQRNKGNFPGRFSGRQFSNSRSEMNVSTLELGDSALYLCASTTSGSKGGEQFFGPGTRLTVL.

V gene TRBV18 combines with J gene TRBJ1-2; 7 nucleotides align to TRBD1. The CDR3 length is 15 residues. The trim removed 3 bases at V and 6 bases at J, leaving 10 bases unmatched. Germline V gives CDR1 KGHSH, CDR2 LQKENI. CDR3 protein: CASSPGQPSRNGYTF. DNA for the CDR3: TGTGCCAGCTCACCGGGACAGCCCTCCCGGAATGGCTACACCTTC.

This sequence joins TRBV7-9 and TRBJ1-1; D remains unclear. Trimming shortened V by 5 bases and J by 8 bases, and 27 bases separated the two germline ends. Germline-derived CDR1 and CDR2 are SEHNR and FQNEAQ (reference sequence). The CDR3 is made up of 17 amino acids. The CDR3 spells CASSITAGAVVGSEAFF. The CDR3 DNA follows: TGTGCCAGCAGCATCACCGCGGGAGCCGTTGTTGGGTCCGAAGCTTTCTTT.

This clone occurred a few times. The genes are TRBV6-1 and TRBJ2-5; a possible D gene is TRBD2 (6 bases). There are 15 residues in the CDR3. Germline values: CDR1 MNHNS, CDR2 SASEGT. V lost 4 bases to trimming and J lost 2 bases, with 14 bases between them. The CDR3 reads CASSAPDRGQETQYF. CDR3 DNA sequence: TGTGCCAGCAGTGCCCCAGACCGGGGGCAAGAGACCCAGTACTTC.

This chain links TRBV18 with TRBJ2-5; 10 bases line up with TRBD2. There are 13 residues in the CDR3. The trim removed 5 bases at V and 5 bases at J, leaving 2 bases unmatched. The germline gives CDR1 KGHSH, CDR2 LQKENI. DNA for the CDR3: TGTGCCAGCTCATCTAGCGGGAGTGAGACCCAGTACTTC. It is translated as CASSSSGSETQYF. Variable domain in full (rest from reference TRBV18 and TRBJ2-5): NAGVMQNPRHLVRRRGQEARLRCSPMKGHSHVYWYRQLPEEGLKFMVYLQKENIIDESGMPKERFSAEFPKEGPSILRIQQVVRGDSAAYFCASSSSGSETQYFGPGTRLLVL.

This clone has just a few counts. The CDR3 here is CSATRSNTEAFF. CDR3 nucleotides: TGCAGCGCGACTCGGTCGAACACTGAAGCTTTCTTT. The rearrangement links TRBV29-1 to TRBJ1-1, with unresolved D. The V end was cut by 7 bases, the J end by 1 base, with 10 bases between. There are 12 residues in the CDR3. Germline V gives CDR1 SQVTM, CDR2 ANQGSEA.

The rearrangement uses TRBV11-3 and TRBJ2-7; D might be TRBD1 (7 bases). The CDR3 is made up of 14 amino acids. The germline V gene has CDR1 SGHNT and CDR2 YENEEA. V lost 7 bases to trimming and J lost 2 bases, with 15 bases between them. The CDR3 loop reads CASTQGGPPYEQYF. The CDR3 DNA reads TGTGCCAGCACCCAGGGGGGTCCACCCTACGAGCAGTACTTC. The entire variable domain, with the rest obtained from reference TRBV11-3 and TRBJ2-7, is as follows: EAGVVQSPRYKIIEKKQPVAFWCNPISGHNTLYWYLQNLGQGPELLIRYENEEAVDDSQLPKDRFSAERLKGVDSTLKIQPAELGDSAVYLCASTQGGPPYEQYFGPGTRLTVT.

The chain links TRBV30 to TRBJ1-1; D ambiguous. CDR1 GTSNPN and CDR2 SVGIG come from the germline V gene (reference sequence). The CDR3 runs 13 residues. Trimming removed 4 bases from V and 2 bases from J, with 11 bases in between. DNA of the CDR3: TGTGCCTGGACGTCGGCGGTCAACACTGAAGCTTTCTTT. Amino acids: CAWTSAVNTEAFF.

This clone appeared many times. This chain connects TRBV29-1 to TRBJ2-3; 14 nucleotides align to TRBD2. The CDR3 loop spans 18 amino acids. Germline CDR1 SQVTM, CDR2 ANQGSEA. The V and J ends lost 0 bases and 3 bases, in that order; junction bases with no gene match: 8. CDR3 sequence: CSVEDWGLAGVGTDTQYF. The CDR3 DNA is TGCAGCGTTGAAGATTGGGGACTAGCGGGAGTCGGGACAGATACGCAGTATTTT.

This clone was seen a handful of times. This chain links TRBV18 with TRBJ1-1; tentative D call: TRBD1 (6 bases). CDR1 and CDR2 from the germline V gene are KGHSH and LQKENI. V lost 5 bases and J 1 base, leaving 14 bases between the germline ends. This CDR3 contains 15 residues. CDR3 residues: CASSAAGGANTEAFF. CDR3 sequence (DNA): TGTGCCAGCTCAGCGGCGGGGGGGGCGAACACTGAAGCTTTCTTT.

The chain carries TRBV9 and TRBJ1-1, with D possibly being TRBD1 (5 bases). V dropped 0 bases and J dropped 1 base, with 13 bases sitting between them. The germline CDR1 and CDR2 sequences are SGDLS and YYNGEE. This CDR3 has 16 residues. The CDR3 DNA is TGTGCCAGCAGCGTAGGAGTCGGACACGAGAACACTGAAGCTTTCTTT. Protein product: CASSVGVGHENTEAFF. Supplemented by reference TRBV9 and TRBJ1-1, the full variable domain reads DSGVTQTPKHLITATGQRVTLRCSPRSGDLSVYWYQQSLDQGLQFLIQYYNGEERAKGNILERFSAQQFPDLHSELNLSSLELGDSALYFCASSVGVGHENTEAFFGQGTRLTVV.

J is TRBJ1-2 and V is TRBV18; 8 nucleotides align to TRBD1. Per the germline V gene, CDR1 is KGHSH and CDR2 is LQKENI. V dropped 6 bases and J dropped 10; count of bases not matched to a gene: 7. The CDR3 covers 12 residues. CDR3 in DNA: TGTGCCAGCTCTCTCGGACAGGGTGACTACACCTTC. As protein: CASSLGQGDYTF.

This rearrangement joins TRBV4-3 to TRBJ1-5, with D perhaps TRBD1 (5 bases). Trimming took 1 base from V and 0 from J, leaving 7 bases between them. The CDR3 consists of 15 residues. Germline CDR1 LGHNA, CDR2 YSLEER. CDR3 in amino acids: CASSQAGISNQPQHF. CDR3 nucleotides: TGCGCCAGCAGCCAAGCAGGGATTAGCAATCAGCCCCAGCATTTT.

This clone was seen a few times. V gene TRBV9 combines with J gene TRBJ2-7; TRBD1 matches at 9 bases. J lost 12 bases, V lost 0 bases, and 7 bases had no gene match. The CDR3 is 13 amino acids. CDR1 and CDR2 (germline): SGDLS, YYNGEE. The CDR3 loop reads CASSVAWDRELYF. CDR3 bases: TGTGCCAGCAGCGTAGCTTGGGACAGGGAATTGTACTTC.

This clone was counted between two and nine times. The rearrangement uses TRBV7-2 and TRBJ2-3, with 10 bases matching TRBD2. This CDR3 contains 16 residues. V shed 2 bases and J 3 bases; nucleotides not matched to a gene: 5. Germline V gene sequence: CDR1 SGHTA, CDR2 FQGNSA. The CDR3 DNA reads TGTGCCAGCAGCTTACAAGCGGGGGGGATAACAGATACGCAGTATTTT. Amino acids: CASSLQAGGITDTQYF.

This chain uses TRBV30 with TRBJ1-5, with 9 bases aligning to TRBD1. This CDR3 contains 16 residues. Germline lookup yields CDR1 GTSNPN and CDR2 SVGIG (reference sequence). The V and J ends lost 3 bases and 9 bases, in that order; junction bases with no gene match: 15. The DNA of the CDR3 is TGTGCCTGGAGCAGGGCGGGACAGGGTCGCGGAGGGCCCCAGCATTTT. Its translation is CAWSRAGQGRGGPQHF.

This clone was counted between two and nine times. CDR3 nucleotide sequence: TGTGCCAGCTCACCACAGCGAAGCCTTAACTATGGCTACACCTTC. It translates to CASSPQRSLNYGYTF. The J gene is TRBJ1-2, the V gene TRBV18, with no clear D. Trimming took 1 base from V and 1 from J, leaving 10 bases between them. The CDR3 is 15 amino acids. Germline V gives CDR1 KGHSH, CDR2 LQKENI.

This CDR3 is CASSPGQAENTEAFF. DNA for the CDR3: TGTGCCAGCTCACCGGGACAGGCGGAGAACACTGAAGCTTTCTTT. V and J are TRBV18 and TRBJ1-1; TRBD1 matches at 8 bases. Germline V gene sequence: CDR1 KGHSH, CDR2 LQKENI. This CDR3 has 15 amino acids. The J segment lost 1 base and the V segment lost 3 bases, leaving 4 bases of the junction unmatched.